The 13 T cell receptor beta chains in this list originate from one sample, sequenced in a study of cytomegalovirus exposure and HLA in healthy donors. Primers for the PCR totalled 60 Vbeta and 13 Jbeta. The assay was immunoSEQ multiplex PCR, and TCRdb's table has in-frame clones only and misses some. The profile shows about 150,000 clones, approximately 80% of them singletons. Specimen: PBMCs. These receptors all stem from a woman aged 40 to 50 in good health and CMV-seronegative.

This rearrangement joins TRBV6-5 to TRBJ2-3; 9 bases match TRBD1. CDR1 is MNHEY and CDR2 is SVGAGI in the germline V gene. CDR3 length equals 15 residues. V trimming: 6 bases; J trimming: 3 bases; junction bases outside the gene matches: 7. CDR3 residues: CASRPRDRETDTQYF. CDR3 DNA: TGTGCCAGCAGACCCCGGGACAGGGAAACAGATACGCAGTATTTT.

The chain uses TRBV28 and TRBJ1-1; a possible D gene is TRBD1 (5 bases). Germline V gives CDR1 MDHEN, CDR2 SYDVKM. The CDR3 is made up of 13 amino acids. V lost 10 bases, J lost 4 bases, and 16 bases lay in between. The DNA of the CDR3 is TGTGCCACCTCCACCGGGACTCCCACTGAAGCTTTCTTT. Translation gives CATSTGTPTEAFF. The whole variable domain, remainder taken from reference TRBV28 and TRBJ1-1, is DVKVTQSSRYLVKRTGEKVFLECVQDMDHENMFWYRQDPGLGLRLIYFSYDVKMKEKGDIPEGYSVSREKKERFSLILESASTNQTSMYLCATSTGTPTEAFFGQGTRLTVV.

This clone was observed a single time. The V call is TRBV5-6, the J call TRBJ2-3, with D tentatively TRBD2 (5 bases). The CDR3 is 13 amino acids. Trimming removed 7 bases from V and 2 bases from J, with 11 bases in between. Germline values: CDR1 SGHDT, CDR2 YYEEEE. CDR3 nucleotides: TGTGCCAGCCGCCCCCGGGACACAGATACGCAGTATTTT. It translates to CASRPRDTDTQYF.

Only a few counts were recorded for this clone. This sample includes further DNA sequences coding for the same CDR3. V gene TRBV18 combines with J gene TRBJ1-2, with TRBD1 identical over 9 bases. With 6 bases clipped from V and 5 bases from J, the junction kept 7 bases outside the gene matches. This CDR3 has 14 amino acids. CDR1 KGHSH and CDR2 LQKENI come from the germline V gene. The CDR3 is CASSPGTGLYGYTF. The CDR3 DNA sequence: TGTGCCAGCTCTCCCGGGACAGGGTTGTATGGCTACACCTTC.

Here the CDR3 DNA reads TGTGCCAGCTCCTGGACGGGAAACTACGAGCAGTACTTC. It specifies CASSWTGNYEQYF. The chain recombines TRBV21-1 with TRBJ2-7; the D call of TRBD2 is as the table states it, not checked on the DNA. TRBV21-1 is described as a pseudogene. The CDR3 covers 13 residues.

In DNA, the CDR3 is TGCGCCAGCAGCACAGACAGGGTCGAAGCTTTCTTT. Translation: CASSTDRVEAFF. The chain carries TRBV5-1 and TRBJ1-1; TRBD1 agrees at 7 bases. Germline lookup yields CDR1 SGHRS and CDR2 YFSETQ. The CDR3 covers 12 residues. V lost 4 bases and J lost 8; bases outside the gene matches: 5.

V gene TRBV25-1 combines with J gene TRBJ2-5; TRBD1 might be the D (5 bases). The CDR3 loop spans 15 amino acids. V was clipped by 3 bases and J by 2 bases, with 13 bases between them. CDR1 MGHDK and CDR2 SYGVNS come from the germline V gene. CDR3 loop: CASSDSRTRQETQYF. As DNA, the CDR3 is TGTGCCAGCAGTGACTCCCGGACACGTCAAGAGACCCAGTACTTC. Variable domain in full (rest from reference TRBV25-1 and TRBJ2-5): EADIYQTPRYLVIGTGKKITLECSQTMGHDKMYWYQQDPGMELHLIHYSYGVNSTEKGDLSSESTVSRIRTEHFPLTLESARPSHTSQYLCASSDSRTRQETQYFGPGTRLLVL.

This clone was recorded only once. The gene calls are TRBV19 and TRBJ2-1; possibly TRBD1 for D (5 bases). The CDR3 length is 12 residues. Germline V CDR1 and CDR2: LNHDA, SQIVND (reference sequence). With 4 bases removed from V and 6 bases from J, the gap between germline ends came to 7 bases. In nucleotides, the CDR3 is TGTGCCAGTAGTACCAGGGTCAATGAGCAGTTCTTC. It codes for CASSTRVNEQFF.

The chain links TRBV19 to TRBJ2-2; tentative D call: TRBD2 (7 bases). The CDR3 has 16 amino acids. Germline values: CDR1 LNHDA, CDR2 SQIVND (reference sequence). Trimming pared 6 bases from V and 0 bases from J, leaving 14 bases between. Written as DNA, the CDR3 is TGTGCCAGTAGGGGTTGGGGGGGCTCGAACACCGGGGAGCTGTTTTTT. It encodes CASRGWGGSNTGELFF. Together with reference TRBV19 and TRBJ2-2, the CDR3 gives the full variable domain: DGGITQSPKYLFRKEGQNVTLSCEQNLNHDAMYWYRQDPGQGLRLIYYSQIVNDFQKGDIAEGYSVSREKKESFPLTVTSAQKNPTAFYLCASRGWGGSNTGELFFGEGSRLTVL.

The chain joins TRBV27 to TRBJ2-7; D is possibly TRBD2 (5 bases). CDR1 is MNHEY, CDR2 SMNVEV, per germline (reference sequence). The CDR3 spans 14 residues. V was trimmed by 3 bases and J by 4 bases, leaving 13 bases between them. CDR3 sequence reads: CASSFPKTGYEQYF. The DNA of the CDR3 is TGTGCCAGCAGTTTCCCTAAGACGGGATACGAGCAGTACTTC.

J is TRBJ1-1 and V is TRBV2, with no clear D. The germline CDR1 and CDR2 sequences are SNHLY and FYNNEI. The CDR3 length is 15 residues. V was trimmed by 7 bases and J by 2 bases, leaving 17 bases between them. CDR3 coding DNA: TGTGCCAGCATTATGGAACGACATAGAAACACTGAAGCTTTCTTT. Protein product: CASIMERHRNTEAFF.

The chain recombines TRBV10-3 with TRBJ2-5; perhaps TRBD2 as D (7 bases). This CDR3 region has 15 residues. Trimming shortened V by 10 bases and J by 4 bases, and 22 bases separated the two germline ends. The V gene's germline CDR1 is ENHRY and CDR2 SYGVKD. Written as DNA, the CDR3 is TGTGCCACGGGAGGAGTAGAGGGGGGGGGAGAGACCCAGTACTTC. Protein product: CATGGVEGGGETQYF.

J is TRBJ2-7 and V is TRBV6-6; the D is unclear. With 5 bases removed from V and 7 bases from J, the gap between germline ends came to 9 bases. This CDR3 has 11 residues. Per germline, CDR1 MNHNY and CDR2 SVGAGI (reference sequence). CDR3 protein: CASSTETEQYF. In nucleotides, the CDR3 is TGTGCCAGCAGTACCGAGACAGAGCAGTACTTC.